Following are 27 T cell receptor beta chains from one sample sequenced in a study of blood T cells in healthy people across ages. For the second PCR, which ran for about 6 to 11 cycles, a sample-barcoded 5' primer and a J-beta primer mix were used. TCRdb re-analysed the 5' RACE reads in MiXCR, keeping a single row per CDR3 protein. Of 1.5 million to 2 million distinct CDR3 sequences listed, 49% are singletons. Sequenced input: blood. The source of these receptors is a woman between 35 and 50 years old in good health.

In its sample, this clonotype was seen a few times. The chain joins TRBV21-1 to TRBJ2-3; the table assigns TRBD2, which was not confirmed against the DNA. TRBV21-1 is recorded as a pseudogene. CDR3 size: 18 residues. CDR3 protein: CASSKARRAGGKADTQYF. DNA of the CDR3: TGTGCCAGCAGCAAAGCGCGTAGAGCGGGGGGCAAGGCAGATACGCAGTATTTT.

The J gene is TRBJ2-1, the V gene TRBV9; maybe TRBD1 (5 bases). The CDR3 length is 13 residues. Germline V gene sequence: CDR1 SGDLS, CDR2 YYNGEE. Trimming cost V 3 bases and J 8 bases, with 12 bases left between them. The CDR3 sequence is CASSEYQGYEQFF. In DNA form, the CDR3 reads TGTGCCAGCAGCGAGTATCAGGGATATGAGCAGTTCTTC.

This sequence joins TRBV7-2 and TRBJ2-5; D is perhaps TRBD2 (5 bases). The CDR3 totals 15 residues. CDR1 is SGHTA, CDR2 FQGNSA, per germline. Trimming cost V 4 bases and J 0 bases, with 12 bases left between them. The CDR3 reads CASSSPSPYQETQYF. CDR3 sequence (DNA): TGTGCCAGCAGCTCCCCTAGCCCGTACCAAGAGACCCAGTACTTC. Filled out from reference TRBV7-2 and TRBJ2-5, the complete variable domain reads GAGVSQSPSNKVTEKGKDVELRCDPISGHTALYWYRQSLGQGLEFLIYFQGNSAPDKSGLPSDRFSAERTGGSVSTLTIQRTQQEDSAVYLCASSSPSPYQETQYFGPGTRLLVL.

The rearrangement joins TRBV27 to TRBJ1-2; possible D gene TRBD1, 6 bases. This CDR3 has 13 amino acids. The germline V gene has CDR1 MNHEY and CDR2 SMNVEV (reference sequence). Trimming removed 6 bases from V and 6 bases from J, with 14 bases in between. The DNA of the CDR3 is TGTGCCAGCAGAGCAGGGGCTTATCATGGCTACACCTTC. Translated, it gives CASRAGAYHGYTF.

The chain carries TRBV12-3 or TRBV12-4 and TRBJ2-7; 8 positions agree with TRBD1. This CDR3 is built from 14 residues. The V gene end was trimmed by 7 bases and the J gene end by 0 bases; junction bases not matched to a gene: 5. CDR3 in DNA: TGTGCCAGCATCGACAGGGGCCTCTCCTACGAGCAGTACTTC. It yields the protein CASIDRGLSYEQYF.

The count of this clonotype is one. V is TRBV28 and J is TRBJ2-3; 12 bases are a match to TRBD2. Germline V gene sequence: CDR1 MDHEN, CDR2 SYDVKM. The ends lost 5 bases at V and 5 bases at J; junction bases unmatched: 8. The CDR3 is made up of 16 amino acids. The CDR3 nucleotides are TGTGCCAGCAGTGCGGGACTAGCGGGTTGGGTAGATACGCAGTATTTT. The encoded protein is CASSAGLAGWVDTQYF.

This clonotype was observed a handful of times. The chain uses TRBV12-3 or TRBV12-4 and TRBJ2-3; weak D call: TRBD1 (7 bases). Trimming removed 1 base at V and 4 bases at J, with 18 bases between. There are 17 residues in the CDR3. CDR3 coding DNA: TGTGCCAGCAGTTTAGTGATAGGGCAGGGGGGTCCAGATACGCAGTATTTT. It codes for CASSLVIGQGGPDTQYF.

The V gene is TRBV5-5, the J gene TRBJ2-5; weak D call: TRBD1 (6 bases). V lost 3 bases, J lost 4 bases, and 19 bases lay in between. The CDR3 is 16 residues long. CDR1 is SGHKS, CDR2 YYEKEE, per germline (reference sequence). The CDR3 protein is CASSSGTGPAGETQYF. In DNA, the CDR3 is TGTGCCAGCAGCTCGGGCACAGGGCCAGCAGGAGAGACCCAGTACTTC.

V is TRBV28 and J is TRBJ1-5, with D possibly being TRBD1 (6 bases). From germline, CDR1 is MDHEN and CDR2 SYDVKM. The length of the CDR3 is 14 residues. Trimming left V 5 bases short and J 7 bases short, with 15 bases between. CDR3 DNA: TGTGCCAGCAGTCTCACAGGGTCGGAACAGCCCCAGCATTTT. Residues: CASSLTGSEQPQHF.

The chain recombines TRBV9 with TRBJ2-5, with TRBD2 identical over 8 bases. Unmatched junction bases numbered 5, after V lost 3 bases and J lost 1 base. Germline V gene data show CDR1 as SGDLS and CDR2 as YYNGEE. The CDR3 length is 15 residues. The CDR3: CASSGSGAPQETQYF. DNA for the CDR3: TGTGCCAGCAGCGGTAGCGGGGCGCCCCAAGAGACCCAGTACTTC.

In this sample, this clonotype turned up a few times. The chain joins TRBV5-6 to TRBJ2-5; 8 nucleotides match TRBD2. This CDR3 has 15 amino acids. From germline, CDR1 is SGHDT and CDR2 YYEEEE. With 0 bases clipped from V and 9 bases from J, the junction kept 10 bases outside the gene matches. The DNA for the CDR3 is TGTGCCAGCAGCTTGGGGAGGGGGACTAGTAGTTCCCAGTACTTC. Protein sequence: CASSLGRGTSSSQYF.

This clonotype occurred a few times. The V gene is TRBV12-3 or TRBV12-4, the J gene TRBJ2-5; 11 nucleotides match TRBD2. CDR3 length: 15 residues. The junction had 4 bases not matched to a gene; V was cut back by 6 bases and J by 1 base. In DNA, the CDR3 is TGTGCCAGCAGAACCGGGACTAGCGGCCAAGAGACCCAGTACTTC. Translating it yields CASRTGTSGQETQYF.

DNA for the CDR3: TGTGCCAGCAGTTTCCCGGGACAGGGGGCTTGGTACGAGCAGTACTTC. It specifies CASSFPGQGAWYEQYF. The J gene is TRBJ2-7, the V gene TRBV28, with 12 bases fitting TRBD1. Trimming removed 3 bases from V and 4 bases from J; junction bases left unmatched: 7. Germline assignment: CDR1 MDHEN and CDR2 SYDVKM. CDR3 size: 16 residues. The full variable domain, rest sourced from reference TRBV28 and TRBJ2-7, is DVKVTQSSRYLVKRTGEKVFLECVQDMDHENMFWYRQDPGLGLRLIYFSYDVKMKEKGDIPEGYSVSREKKERFSLILESASTNQTSMYLCASSFPGQGAWYEQYFGPGTRLTVT.

This clonotype has a handful of counts. The gene calls are TRBV10-3 and TRBJ2-7; 9 bases agree with TRBD1. The CDR3 has 14 amino acids. Germline values: CDR1 ENHRY, CDR2 SYGVKD. J lost 4 bases, V lost 7 bases, and 8 bases had no gene match. CDR3 nucleotides: TGTGCCATCAAGGGACCGGGACAGGGATACGAGCAGTACTTC. It translates to CAIKGPGQGYEQYF.

This clonotype was counted between two and nine times. The chain employs TRBV24-1 and TRBJ2-1; TRBD1 aligns across 11 bases. The CDR3 loop spans 15 amino acids. V shed 5 bases, J shed 6 bases, and the junction held 5 bases outside the gene matches. Germline V gives CDR1 KGHDR, CDR2 SFDVKD. The CDR3: CATSAGTGGINEQFF. The CDR3 DNA is TGTGCCACCAGTGCCGGGACAGGGGGAATCAATGAGCAGTTCTTC.

This chain joins TRBV7-2 and TRBJ1-2; possibly TRBD1 for D (5 bases). CDR1 SGHTA and CDR2 FQGNSA come from the germline V gene. V gave up 6 bases and J gave up 5 bases, with 22 bases separating them. This CDR3 has 16 residues. For the CDR3, the DNA is TGTGCCAGCAGTGCCCCAGCCCAGGGCCGTGGGTATGGCTACACCTTC. This translates into CASSAPAQGRGYGYTF.

This sequence joins TRBV6-1 and TRBJ2-7, with TRBD1 identical over 10 bases. The CDR3 is 13 amino acids. Germline V lookup: CDR1 MNHNS, CDR2 SASEGT. Germline trimming cut 10 bases from V and 0 bases from J; bases unmatched to any gene: 3. The CDR3 here is CATGTGDSYEQYF. CDR3 DNA sequence: TGTGCCACCGGGACAGGGGACTCCTACGAGCAGTACTTC.

This clonotype was observed a handful of times. The chain is built from TRBV12-3 or TRBV12-4 and TRBJ2-7, with D perhaps TRBD1 (5 bases). Trimming took off 3 bases at V and 6 bases at J, with 12 bases between the two ends. This CDR3 is built from 13 residues. CDR3 in amino acids: CASSFGQGGEQYF. For the CDR3, the DNA is TGTGCCAGCAGTTTTGGGCAGGGCGGCGAGCAGTACTTC.

The CDR3 DNA is TGTGCCAGCAGTCCGCCTTTGCAGGGGCCCAACTATGGCTACACCTTC. Translation gives CASSPPLQGPNYGYTF. V and J are TRBV4-2 and TRBJ1-2; D might be TRBD1 (6 bases). The V gene lost 6 bases and the J gene lost 2 bases, with 19 bases spanning the gap. Germline-derived CDR1 and CDR2 are LGHNA and YNFKEQ. The CDR3 consists of 16 residues.

V and J are TRBV5-1 and TRBJ1-1; D gene uncertain. The CDR3 contains 13 residues. In germline, CDR1 is SGHRS, CDR2 YFSETQ. V gave up 4 bases and J gave up 5 bases, with 12 bases separating them. CDR3 protein: CASSPGRDTEAFF. The DNA for the CDR3 is TGCGCCAGCAGCCCGGGGAGGGATACTGAAGCTTTCTTT.

J is TRBJ2-1 and V is TRBV9; D not certain. Per germline, CDR1 SGDLS and CDR2 YYNGEE. V lost 4 bases and J 2 bases, leaving 13 bases between the germline ends. CDR3 length: 15 residues. Here the CDR3 DNA reads TGTGCCAGCAGCCCGGCCCGATCAGCCTACAATGAGCAGTTCTTC. Translated, it gives CASSPARSAYNEQFF.

This chain connects TRBV3-1 to TRBJ2-1, with D uncertain. CDR1 is LGHDT and CDR2 is YNNKEL in the germline V gene (reference sequence). The CDR3 runs to 15 residues. Trimming stripped 4 bases from V and 8 bases from J, with 18 bases between. The CDR3 sequence: CASSPFSDSPHEQFF. CDR3 nucleotide sequence: TGTGCCAGCAGCCCGTTCTCGGATTCTCCCCATGAGCAGTTCTTC.

The CDR3 protein is CASSYLEGNEQFF. The DNA of the CDR3 is TGTGCCAGCAGTTACTTGGAGGGCAATGAGCAGTTCTTC. This rearrangement joins TRBV6-5 to TRBJ2-1; a possible D gene is TRBD2 (6 bases). Trimming stripped 1 base from V and 6 bases from J, with 7 bases between. Looked up from germline, CDR1 is MNHEY and CDR2 is SVGAGI. CDR3 length: 13 amino acids.

This clonotype turned up a few times. The rearrangement uses TRBV7-2 and TRBJ2-5; D is perhaps TRBD1 or TRBD2 (5 bases each). V was cut by 6 bases and J by 10 bases, with 24 bases left in between. CDR3 length: 15 residues. CDR1 and CDR2 (germline): SGHTA, FQGNSA. CDR3 region: CASSPTGTTIGVQYF. CDR3 nucleotide sequence: TGTGCCAGCAGTCCGACCGGGACGACCATCGGGGTCCAGTACTTC.

This clonotype was detected a few times. V usage is TRBV20-1 and J usage is TRBJ2-5; TRBD2 matches at 8 bases. The ends lost 5 bases at V and 4 bases at J; junction bases unmatched: 6. CDR1 and CDR2 from the germline V gene are DFQATT and SNEGSKA (reference sequence). This CDR3 has 13 amino acids. The CDR3 nucleotides read TGCAGTGCTTCCGGGACTAGAGTAGAGACCCAGTACTTC. Its translation is CSASGTRVETQYF.

The chain is built from TRBV6-6 and TRBJ2-5, with D hard to call. The CDR3 length is 14 residues. Trimming left V 2 bases short and J 1 base short, with 8 bases between. Germline CDR1 MNHNY, CDR2 SVGAGI (reference sequence). The CDR3 loop reads CASSYDGIQETQYF. Here the CDR3 DNA reads TGTGCCAGCAGTTACGACGGCATCCAAGAGACCCAGTACTTC.

The chain recombines TRBV11-2 with TRBJ2-5; no clear D. CDR1 SGHAT and CDR2 FQNNGV come from the germline V gene. Trimming shortened V by 1 base and J by 3 bases, and 12 bases separated the two germline ends. This CDR3 has 15 residues. The CDR3 region has the DNA TGTGCCAGCAGCTTAGGGTTAGACCCAGAAGAGACCCAGTACTTC. Translation: CASSLGLDPEETQYF. Full variable domain (rest looked up from reference TRBV11-2 and TRBJ2-5): EAGVAQSPRYKIIEKRQSVAFWCNPISGHATLYWYQQILGQGPKLLIQFQNNGVVDDSQLPKDRFSAERLKGVDSTLKIQPAKLEDSAVYLCASSLGLDPEETQYFGPGTRLLVL.